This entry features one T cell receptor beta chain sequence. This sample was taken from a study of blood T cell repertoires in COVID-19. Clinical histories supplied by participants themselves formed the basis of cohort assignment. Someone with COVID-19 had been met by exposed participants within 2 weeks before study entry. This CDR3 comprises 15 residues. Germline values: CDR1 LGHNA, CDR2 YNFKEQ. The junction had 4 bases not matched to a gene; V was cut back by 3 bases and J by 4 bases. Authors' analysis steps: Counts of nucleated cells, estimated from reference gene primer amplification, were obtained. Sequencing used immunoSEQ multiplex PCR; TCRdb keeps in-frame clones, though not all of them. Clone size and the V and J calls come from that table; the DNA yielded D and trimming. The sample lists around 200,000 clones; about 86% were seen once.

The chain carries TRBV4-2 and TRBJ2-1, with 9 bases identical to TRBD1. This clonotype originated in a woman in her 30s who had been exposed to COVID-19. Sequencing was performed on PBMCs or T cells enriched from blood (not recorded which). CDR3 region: CASSHPGQGYNEQFF. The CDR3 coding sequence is TGTGCCAGCAGCCACCCGGGACAGGGTTACAATGAGCAGTTCTTC.